These 9 T cell receptor beta chains were all obtained from the same sample, sequenced in a study of T-cell memory formation after mild COVID-19. Each CDR3 protein is one row after TCRdb ran MiXCR on the 5' RACE reads. The sample includes some 340,000 distinct CDR3 sequences, approximately 13% seen only once; the top ten take 20% to 25%. The source material was PBMCs or a T cell subset sorted from them (not recorded which). The receptors here all came from a man aged 18 to 35 who had mild COVID-19 (a few samples of this study predate the infection). Cell type and time point are not known.

This clonotype turned up a few times. CDR3 nucleotide sequence: TGCGCCAGCAGCGGGGCGAGCGGGCCCCAAGAGACCCAGTACTTC. Translating gives CASSGASGPQETQYF. This chain connects TRBV5-1 to TRBJ2-5, with a weak D call TRBD2 (6 bases). The CDR3 sequence is 15 residues long. The V gene's germline CDR1 is SGHRS and CDR2 YFSETQ. V dropped 4 bases and J dropped 1 base, with 14 bases sitting between them.

This clonotype came up a few times. The V call is TRBV29-1, the J call TRBJ2-6; D perhaps matches TRBD1 (6 bases). V lost 3 bases, J lost 4 bases, and 16 bases lay in between. The CDR3 covers 16 residues. The germline gives CDR1 SQVTM, CDR2 ANQGSEA. The CDR3 DNA sequence: TGCAGCGTTGACGACCCCCAGGGGTGGGGGGCCAACGTCCTGACTTTC. This encodes CSVDDPQGWGANVLTF.

The genes are TRBV5-1 and TRBJ1-4, with D perhaps TRBD1 (5 bases). The CDR3 is made up of 19 amino acids. From germline, CDR1 is SGHRS and CDR2 YFSETQ. V gave up 3 bases and J gave up 4 bases, with 25 bases separating them. This CDR3 reads CASSWDLVGTLGNNEKLFF. In DNA, the CDR3 is TGCGCCAGCAGCTGGGACTTGGTGGGTACACTAGGAAATAATGAAAAACTGTTTTTT.

This clonotype was counted at least ten times. The chain couples TRBV10-3 to TRBJ2-3; 9 bases align to TRBD2. This CDR3 has 16 amino acids. V dropped 2 bases and J dropped 0; count of bases not matched to a gene: 3. CDR1 and CDR2 from the germline V gene are ENHRY and SYGVKD. The CDR3 protein is CAISEPSGTSTDTQYF. CDR3 in DNA: TGTGCCATCAGTGAGCCTAGCGGGACAAGCACAGATACGCAGTATTTT.

In this sample, this clonotype turned up many times. V is TRBV2 and J is TRBJ1-2; no clear D. Germline-derived CDR1 and CDR2 are SNHLY and FYNNEI. V lost 0 bases to trimming and J lost 8 bases, with 19 bases between them. The length of the CDR3 is 16 residues. CDR3 DNA sequence: TGTGCCAGCAGTGAAGCGCTTTCTTGGAGGGAGTGGGGCTACACCTTC. This encodes CASSEALSWREWGYTF. Full variable domain (remainder filled in from reference TRBV2 and TRBJ1-2): EPEVTQTPSHQVTQMGQEVILRCVPISNHLYFYWYRQILGQKVEFLVSFYNNEISEKSEIFDDQFSVERPDGSNFTLKIRSTKLEDSAMYFCASSEALSWREWGYTFGSGTRLTVV.

There are a few counts of this clonotype. The chain employs TRBV5-6 and TRBJ2-3; the D gene could be TRBD1 or TRBD2 (5 bases each). The CDR3 contains 13 residues. The germline V gene encodes CDR1 SGHDT and CDR2 YYEEEE. V was shortened by 1 base and J by 5 bases, with 8 bases between the two germline ends. The CDR3 reads CASSLRGVDTQYF. CDR3 nucleotides: TGTGCCAGCAGCTTGAGAGGGGTAGATACGCAGTATTTT.

The chain links TRBV7-6 to TRBJ2-1; TRBD2 agrees at 12 bases. Per the germline V gene, CDR1 is SGHVS and CDR2 is FNYEAQ. V was pared by 2 bases and J by 7 bases, with 6 bases of the junction left unmatched. CDR3 size: 16 residues. The CDR3 sequence: CASSLRGTSGGNEQFF. CDR3 nucleotide sequence: TGTGCCAGCAGCTTAAGGGGAACTAGCGGGGGGAATGAGCAGTTCTTC.

This clonotype has more than one count but fewer than ten. The chain has TRBV7-9 and TRBJ2-4; D may be TRBD1 or TRBD2 (8 bases each). The V end was cut by 1 base, the J end by 2 bases, with 27 bases between. Germline CDR1 reads SEHNR; CDR2 reads FQNEAQ (reference sequence). This CDR3 has 21 residues. Here the CDR3 reads CASSLGTGTGAGGHTKNIQYF. The CDR3 bases are TGTGCCAGCAGCTTAGGGACCGGGACAGGCGCGGGGGGTCACACCAAAAACATTCAGTACTTC. Drawing the rest from reference TRBV7-9 and TRBJ2-4, the complete variable domain is DTGVSQNPRHKITKRGQNVTFRCDPISEHNRLYWYRQTLGQGPEFLTYFQNEAQLEKSRLLSDRFSAERPKGSFSTLEIQRTEQGDSAMYLCASSLGTGTGAGGHTKNIQYFGAGTRLSVL.

The chain carries TRBV27 and TRBJ1-1, with D perhaps matching TRBD1 (5 bases). CDR1 is MNHEY, CDR2 SMNVEV, per germline (reference sequence). The CDR3 length is 16 residues. V lost 6 bases and J lost 4, with 21 bases in between. The chain's CDR3 is CASSRVGGVFITEAFF. The CDR3 DNA reads TGTGCCAGCAGCCGAGTTGGGGGTGTCTTTATCACTGAAGCTTTCTTT.